One and the same sample provided the 13 T cell receptor beta chains below, sequenced in a study of neurological immune-mediated disorders. TCRdb reprocessed the 5' RACE reads via MiXCR and lists one record per CDR3 protein. The table has some 38,000 distinct CDR3 sequences, approximately 10% seen once; the top ten hold 3% to 4.5%. Time point given: technical triplicate 1. The sample comprised PBMCs. These TCRs come from a man aged 55 to 70 with HTLV-1-associated myelopathy (HAM/TSP).

This clonotype appeared many times. The chain recombines TRBV20-1 with TRBJ2-1, with a weak D call TRBD1 (6 bases). V lost 3 bases and J lost 2, with 14 bases in between. This CDR3 has 15 residues. The germline gives CDR1 DFQATT, CDR2 SNEGSKA (reference sequence). CDR3 sequence (DNA): TGCAGTGCTAGTGGGCTGGGGGCCACCTACAATGAGCAGTTCTTC. It specifies CSASGLGATYNEQFF.

This clonotype was recorded a few times. This chain uses TRBV10-3 with TRBJ1-2, with a possible D match to TRBD1 (5 bases). The germline V and J ends were trimmed by 7 bases and 0 bases, with 12 bases remaining between them. The CDR3 contains 14 residues. Per the germline V gene, CDR1 is ENHRY and CDR2 is SYGVKD. CDR3 DNA sequence: TGTGCCATCAAAGCCGACAGCGCTAACTATGGCTACACCTTC. Its protein is CAIKADSANYGYTF.

This clonotype was seen at least ten times. The chain recombines TRBV6-1 with TRBJ2-1; tentative D call: TRBD1 (5 bases). The CDR3 has 18 residues. The V gene's germline CDR1 is MNHNS and CDR2 SASEGT. Trimming removed 4 bases from V and 0 bases from J, with 19 bases in between. The CDR3 nucleotides read TGTGCCAGCAGTGCCCATATTAGACAGAGATACTCCTACAATGAGCAGTTCTTC. Protein product: CASSAHIRQRYSYNEQFF.

This clonotype was recorded at least ten times. The chain is built from TRBV5-1 and TRBJ2-7; 9 nucleotides match TRBD1. Germline V gives CDR1 SGHRS, CDR2 YFSETQ. CDR3 size: 14 residues. With V trimmed by 4 bases and J by 1 base, 3 bases remained unmatched. The CDR3 nucleotides are TGCGCCAGCAGCCGAGGACAGGGGTCCTACGAGCAGTACTTC. Translation gives CASSRGQGSYEQYF.

This clonotype was recorded at least ten times. The chain's CDR3 is CASSLGGIGSTEAFF. CDR3 DNA: TGTGCCAGCAGCTTGGGGGGAATTGGGAGCACTGAAGCTTTCTTT. V usage is TRBV5-5 and J usage is TRBJ1-1, with no clear D. The CDR3 loop spans 15 amino acids. Between the trimmed V and J ends, which lost 0 bases and 4 bases, there was a span of 13 bases. The germline V gene encodes CDR1 SGHKS and CDR2 YYEKEE (reference sequence).

This clonotype showed up many times. The chain carries TRBV4-2 and TRBJ1-1; the D is unclear. CDR3 length: 13 residues. Germline CDR1 reads LGHNA; CDR2 reads YNFKEQ. Between the trimmed V and J ends, which lost 4 bases and 4 bases, there was a span of 10 bases. The CDR3 protein is CASSPKGGTEAFF. The CDR3 region has the DNA TGTGCCAGCAGCCCAAAGGGTGGCACTGAAGCTTTCTTT.

This clonotype has at least ten counts. The V and J genes are TRBV7-9 and TRBJ2-3; tentative D call: TRBD2 (6 bases). V was clipped by 5 bases and J by 4 bases, with 19 bases between them. Germline values: CDR1 SEHNR, CDR2 FQNEAQ (reference sequence). This CDR3 spans 16 amino acids. The CDR3 region has the DNA TGTGCCAGCAGCCACCCAGTAGCGGAGGTTTCAGATACGCAGTATTTT. Protein: CASSHPVAEVSDTQYF.

This clonotype has at least ten counts. In nucleotides, the CDR3 is TGTGCCAGCAGTGAAGAGGTAGCGGGCTACGAGCAGTACTTC. Encoded protein: CASSEEVAGYEQYF. V and J are TRBV2 and TRBJ2-7; 7 nucleotides line up with TRBD2. Germline V gene sequence: CDR1 SNHLY, CDR2 FYNNEI. This CDR3 spans 14 amino acids. Trimming at V came to 1 base and at J to 3 bases, leaving 3 bases not matched to a gene.

This clonotype was counted a single time. One end of the junction varies from germline; a read error may be responsible. The chain recombines TRBV10-3 with TRBJ2-1; maybe TRBD2 (5 bases). This CDR3 comprises 19 residues. The germline gives CDR1 ENHRY, CDR2 SYGVKD. CDR3: CAISGLTPLYSRLDYEQSF. The CDR3, as DNA: TGTGCCATCAGTGGGTTGACTCCCCTCTATTCTAGGCTTGACTATGAGCAGTCCTTC.

The chain links TRBV20-1 to TRBJ2-7; 7 bases map to TRBD1. Looked up from germline, CDR1 is DFQATT and CDR2 is SNEGSKA (reference sequence). With V trimmed by 6 bases and J by 3 bases, 5 bases remained unmatched. The CDR3 runs 12 residues. The DNA of the CDR3 is TGCAGTGCACCGGACAGGAACTACGAGCAGTACTTC. Translating it yields CSAPDRNYEQYF.

Turning to this clonotype: A junction boundary mismatches the germline segment, possibly from a read error. The chain joins TRBV4-1 to TRBJ2-7; 7 positions match TRBD2. Germline V CDR1 and CDR2: MGHRA, YSYEKL. This CDR3 spans 14 amino acids. As DNA, the CDR3 is TGCGCCAGCAGCCAAGCGGTGGGAGGGAACGAGCAGTGCTTC. Its translation is CASSQAVGGNEQCF.

This clonotype is judged medium-sized. J is TRBJ2-5 and V is TRBV14, with D possibly being TRBD1 (6 bases). The germline V and J ends were trimmed by 4 bases and 4 bases, with 28 bases remaining between them. CDR1 and CDR2 from the germline V gene are SGHDN and FVKESK. The CDR3 runs to 19 residues. The CDR3 loop reads CASSLTFRGVWPSGETQYF. The CDR3 region has the DNA TGTGCCAGCAGCCTTACCTTCAGGGGAGTATGGCCTTCAGGAGAGACCCAGTACTTC.

This clonotype was recorded at least ten times. The chain uses TRBV6-2 or TRBV6-3 and TRBJ2-3, with TRBD1 matching 7 bases. CDR1 is MNHEY, CDR2 SVGEGT, per germline. Trimming at V came to 5 bases and at J to 10 bases, leaving 3 bases not matched to a gene. The CDR3 totals 11 residues. This CDR3 is CASSDTGAQYF. The CDR3 DNA follows: TGTGCCAGCAGTGACACAGGGGCGCAGTATTTT.